One and the same sample provided the 15 T cell receptor beta chains below, sequenced in a study of T cell repertoires in cytomegalovirus infection. For these receptors, no antigen is known. TCRdb re-derived calls from the reads in MiXCR, one entry per CDR3 protein. The data hold about 700,000 distinct CDR3 sequences, with roughly a third observed a single time. The starting material was cultured PBMCs, obtained from culture after CMV antigen stimulation. The receptors were sampled from a human donor in good health (CMV status not recorded). Some clones in this sample may be carry-over from other donors' samples.

Turning to this clonotype: The conserved phenylalanine or tryptophan normally closing the CDR3 is absent here, so this likely arose from a read error. The genes are TRBV6-2 or TRBV6-3 and TRBJ2-7; a possible D gene is TRBD2 (6 bases). Germline loops: CDR1 MNHEY, CDR2 SVGEGT. The length of the CDR3 is 16 residues. V was shortened by 4 bases and J by 4 bases, with 20 bases between the two germline ends. The CDR3 sequence is CASSFSMRVAEYEQYL. In DNA form, the CDR3 reads TGTGCCAGCAGTTTTAGCATGCGGGTAGCGGAATACGAGCAGTACTTA.

This clonotype was found a few times. The chain joins TRBV7-8 to TRBJ2-1; D uncertain. The CDR3 is 10 residues long. The germline CDR1 and CDR2 sequences are SGHVS and FQNEAQ. Between the trimmed V and J ends, which lost 9 bases and 9 bases, there was a span of 9 bases. CDR3: CASSTIEQFF. The CDR3 bases are TGTGCCAGTTCTACAATTGAGCAGTTCTTC.

There are many counts of this clonotype. The rearrangement links TRBV7-2 to TRBJ2-3; D is undetermined. CDR1 is SGHTA, CDR2 FQGNSA, per germline. The CDR3 consists of 15 residues. Trimming shortened V by 1 base and J by 6 bases, and 14 bases separated the two germline ends. CDR3 sequence (DNA): TGTGCCAGCAGCTTAGTCACGGTGGGCCCGGATACGCAGTATTTT. The encoded protein is CASSLVTVGPDTQYF. Combining the CDR3 with reference TRBV7-2 and TRBJ2-3 gives the whole variable domain GAGVSQSPSNKVTEKGKDVELRCDPISGHTALYWYRQSLGQGLEFLIYFQGNSAPDKSGLPSDRFSAERTGGSVSTLTIQRTQQEDSAVYLCASSLVTVGPDTQYFGPGTRLTVL.

This clonotype was detected a few times. V gene TRBV30 combines with J gene TRBJ2-1, with TRBD1 identical over 8 bases. Germline loops: CDR1 GTSNPN, CDR2 SVGIG (reference sequence). V lost 2 bases and J lost 7; bases outside the gene matches: 4. The CDR3 sequence is 13 residues long. CDR3 DNA: TGTGCCTGGAGTCTGACAGGGGTTAATGAGCAGTTCTTC. Translating it yields CAWSLTGVNEQFF.

There are many counts of this clonotype. CDR3 in amino acids: CASSFSGTNTGELFF. The DNA for the CDR3 is TGTGCCAGCAGCTTCAGCGGGACGAACACCGGGGAGCTGTTTTTT. The chain recombines TRBV7-2 with TRBJ2-2; 7 bases fit TRBD2. Germline values: CDR1 SGHTA, CDR2 FQGNSA. This CDR3 has 15 amino acids. V lost 3 bases to trimming and J lost 0 bases; unmatched junction nucleotides: 1.

This clonotype appeared a few times. V and J are TRBV4-1 and TRBJ2-7; D is unclear. The CDR3 loop spans 13 amino acids. V shed 5 bases and J shed 1 base, with 9 bases lying between them. CDR1 MGHRA and CDR2 YSYEKL come from the germline V gene. The CDR3 coding sequence is TGCGCCAGCAGCTCAATTGTTTCCTACGAGCAGTACTTC. It is translated as CASSSIVSYEQYF.

The table lists this clonotype with a few counts. The gene calls are TRBV6-5 and TRBJ2-1; D call uncertain. V was pared by 2 bases and J by 10 bases, with 15 bases between. The CDR3 covers 14 residues. Germline V gene data show CDR1 as MNHEY and CDR2 as SVGAGI. The CDR3 nucleotides read TGTGCCAGCAGTTACAACTCGCCCCACGGGGAGCAGTTCTTC. Its translation is CASSYNSPHGEQFF.

In its sample, this clonotype was seen a few times. The genes are TRBV4-1 and TRBJ2-5; D gene uncertain. Germline loops: CDR1 MGHRA, CDR2 YSYEKL. The CDR3 length is 13 residues. Trimming took 4 bases from V and 4 from J, leaving 10 bases between them. The CDR3 region has the DNA TGCGCCAGCAGCCTACTTCCGGGAGAGACCCAGTACTTC. Protein: CASSLLPGETQYF.

At least ten counts were recorded for this clonotype. The chain combines TRBV7-6 with TRBJ2-7; 13 nucleotides match TRBD2. The CDR3 spans 15 residues. J was trimmed by 3 bases and V by 4 bases; bases with no gene match: 3. The germline V gene has CDR1 SGHVS and CDR2 FNYEAQ. The chain's CDR3 is CASSSRTSGSYEQYF. The CDR3, as DNA: TGTGCCAGCAGCTCGAGGACTAGCGGGAGCTACGAGCAGTACTTC.

This chain joins TRBV7-6 and TRBJ2-3, with 9 positions matching TRBD2. The germline V gene has CDR1 SGHVS and CDR2 FNYEAQ. The V segment lost 2 bases and the J segment 0 bases; nucleotides outside the gene matches: 6. The CDR3 contains 17 residues. DNA of the CDR3: TGTGCCAGCAGCTTATTCCCTAGCGGGGTAAGCACAGATACGCAGTATTTT. It is translated as CASSLFPSGVSTDTQYF. Full variable domain (remainder filled in from reference TRBV7-6 and TRBJ2-3): GAGVSQSPRYKVTKRGQDVALRCDPISGHVSLYWYRQALGQGPEFLTYFNYEAQQDKSGLPNDRFSAERPEGSISTLTIQRTEQRDSAMYRCASSLFPSGVSTDTQYFGPGTRLTVL.

This clonotype was found many times. The chain uses TRBV19 and TRBJ2-5; the D gene is possibly TRBD2 (5 bases). V was clipped by 4 bases and J by 4 bases, with 7 bases between them. CDR3 length: 12 amino acids. Germline V gives CDR1 LNHDA, CDR2 SQIVND (reference sequence). In DNA form, the CDR3 reads TGTGCCAGTAGTACCCGGGGAGAGACCCAGTACTTC. Translation gives CASSTRGETQYF.

In its sample, this clonotype was seen a few times. This chain links TRBV20-1 with TRBJ2-7; tentatively, D is TRBD2 (6 bases). V gave up 5 bases and J gave up 4 bases, with 15 bases separating them. The CDR3 length is 13 residues. Looked up from germline, CDR1 is DFQATT and CDR2 is SNEGSKA (reference sequence). The CDR3 region is CSARRGTLYEQYF. In DNA, the CDR3 is TGCAGTGCTCGACGCGGGACGTTATACGAGCAGTACTTC.

V gene TRBV20-1 combines with J gene TRBJ1-6; TRBD1 might be the D (6 bases). The V and J ends lost 2 bases and 2 bases respectively, with 7 bases between them. The CDR3 consists of 14 residues. CDR1 is DFQATT and CDR2 is SNEGSKA in the germline V gene (reference sequence). This CDR3 reads CSARRTAYNSPLHF. The CDR3 nucleotides are TGCAGTGCTAGACGGACAGCCTATAATTCACCCCTCCACTTT.

This sequence joins TRBV7-9 and TRBJ2-5; the match to TRBD1 covers 7 bases. This CDR3 contains 15 residues. Germline values: CDR1 SEHNR, CDR2 FQNEAQ (reference sequence). With 3 bases clipped from V and 3 bases from J, the junction kept 7 bases outside the gene matches. The CDR3 sequence is CASSFYRGPKETQYF. The CDR3 DNA reads as TGTGCCAGCAGCTTTTACAGGGGACCAAAAGAGACCCAGTACTTC.

The rearrangement links TRBV3-1 to TRBJ1-5; 9 nucleotides match TRBD1. Per germline, CDR1 LGHDT and CDR2 YNNKEL (reference sequence). The CDR3 totals 14 residues. The junction had 3 bases not matched to a gene; V was cut back by 4 bases and J by 5 bases. CDR3: CASSRTGVHQPQHF. The CDR3 nucleotides read TGTGCCAGCAGCCGGACAGGGGTGCATCAGCCCCAGCATTTT.